Each of the 10 T cell receptor beta chains below was sequenced from the same sample in a study of cytomegalovirus exposure and HLA in healthy donors. PCR amplification relied on 60 Vbeta primers (plus 13 Jbeta primers). Method: immunoSEQ multiplex PCR; TCRdb's copy keeps in-frame clones and lacks some. The table lists 150,000 to 200,000 clones, roughly 74% of them singletons. The source material was PBMCs. Receptors originate from a woman between 40 and 55 years old in good health and CMV-seropositive.

This clone has only a few counts. The J gene is TRBJ2-1, the V gene TRBV5-1; D possibly corresponds to TRBD1 (5 bases). V gave up 5 bases and J gave up 1 base, with 10 bases separating them. Germline values: CDR1 SGHRS, CDR2 YFSETQ. CDR3 length: 14 residues. The DNA for the CDR3 is TGCGCCAGCAGTCCAGGGCAGTCCTACAATGAGCAGTTCTTC. Protein: CASSPGQSYNEQFF. Full variable domain (rest looked up from reference TRBV5-1 and TRBJ2-1): KAGVTQTPRYLIKTRGQQVTLSCSPISGHRSVSWYQQTPGQGLQFLFEYFSETQRNKGNFPGRFSGRQFSNSRSEMNVSTLELGDSALYLCASSPGQSYNEQFFGPGTRLTVL.

The chain joins TRBV29-1 to TRBJ2-7, with 12 bases that match TRBD1. CDR1 is SQVTM and CDR2 is ANQGSEA in the germline V gene. After removal of 7 bases from V and 5 bases from J, the junction contained 12 bases not matched to a gene. The CDR3 has 15 amino acids. The CDR3 coding sequence is TGCAGCGCAAGTATAGGGACAGGGGGCGCGGACGAGCAGTACTTC. This translates into CSASIGTGGADEQYF.

The chain employs TRBV6-1 and TRBJ1-2, with a tentative D call TRBD1 (5 bases). The CDR3 has 12 amino acids. In germline, CDR1 is MNHNS, CDR2 SASEGT. The ends were cut back, 2 bases at V and 9 bases at J, with 10 bases in the middle. The CDR3 reads CASSELQGSYTF. The CDR3 nucleotides read TGTGCCAGCAGTGAATTGCAGGGCAGCTACACCTTC.

The chain uses TRBV27 and TRBJ2-7, with 7 positions matching TRBD1. The CDR3 covers 15 residues. Germline V gene lookup returns CDR1 MNHEY and CDR2 SMNVEV (reference sequence). V gave up 1 base and J gave up 3 bases; unmatched junction bases: 6. The CDR3 loop is CASSLLPTGVYEQYF. CDR3 sequence (DNA): TGTGCCAGCAGTTTATTGCCTACAGGGGTCTACGAGCAGTACTTC.

CDR3 residues: CASSLGVGAVREKLFF. CDR3 DNA: TGCGCCAGCAGCTTGGGGGTTGGGGCAGTTCGCGAAAAACTGTTTTTT. The chain couples TRBV5-1 to TRBJ1-4; D might be TRBD1 (5 bases). The CDR3 has 16 residues. Trimming left V 0 bases short and J 8 bases short, with 17 bases between. The germline gives CDR1 SGHRS, CDR2 YFSETQ.

This clone appeared a few times. V usage is TRBV4-2 and J usage is TRBJ2-7, with TRBD2 identical over 14 bases. The CDR3 has 20 amino acids. V was clipped by 3 bases and J by 5 bases; unmatched bases: 18. Germline V gives CDR1 LGHNA, CDR2 YNFKEQ. The CDR3 nucleotides are TGTGCCAGCAGCCATTTTCCCCAAGGGCTGACTAGCGGGAGGGGGAACGAGCAGTACTTC. Its protein is CASSHFPQGLTSGRGNEQYF.

J is TRBJ2-1 and V is TRBV29-1; 16 nucleotides match TRBD2. The V and J ends lost 2 bases and 7 bases, in that order; junction bases with no gene match: 5. This CDR3 region has 16 residues. Germline V lookup: CDR1 SQVTM, CDR2 ANQGSEA. The CDR3 DNA sequence: TGCAGCGTTGAAAGGGGACTAGCGGGAGGGGGGAATGAGCAGTTCTTC. This sequence encodes CSVERGLAGGGNEQFF.

The V gene is TRBV7-9, the J gene TRBJ2-3; TRBD2 agrees at 8 bases. Germline loops: CDR1 SEHNR, CDR2 FQNEAQ (reference sequence). V shed 5 bases and J 6 bases; nucleotides not matched to a gene: 13. This CDR3 is 16 amino acids long. The CDR3: CASSPTLAEPRDTQYF. The DNA of the CDR3 is TGTGCCAGCAGCCCTACACTAGCGGAGCCAAGGGATACGCAGTATTTT.

The chain combines TRBV18 with TRBJ1-1; D gene unclear. The CDR3 is 11 residues long. CDR1 KGHSH and CDR2 LQKENI come from the germline V gene. V was pared by 5 bases and J by 7 bases, with 8 bases between. The CDR3 is CASSEGSEAFF. CDR3 in DNA: TGTGCCAGCTCAGAGGGAAGTGAAGCTTTCTTT.

J is TRBJ2-7 and V is TRBV19; perhaps TRBD1 as D (6 bases). The germline V gene encodes CDR1 LNHDA and CDR2 SQIVND (reference sequence). V was shortened by 9 bases and J by 2 bases, with 20 bases between the two germline ends. CDR3 length: 15 amino acids. CDR3 in DNA: TGTGCCAGCGGCAGGGGTTTTCGCGGACCCTACGAGCAGTACTTC. It translates to CASGRGFRGPYEQYF.